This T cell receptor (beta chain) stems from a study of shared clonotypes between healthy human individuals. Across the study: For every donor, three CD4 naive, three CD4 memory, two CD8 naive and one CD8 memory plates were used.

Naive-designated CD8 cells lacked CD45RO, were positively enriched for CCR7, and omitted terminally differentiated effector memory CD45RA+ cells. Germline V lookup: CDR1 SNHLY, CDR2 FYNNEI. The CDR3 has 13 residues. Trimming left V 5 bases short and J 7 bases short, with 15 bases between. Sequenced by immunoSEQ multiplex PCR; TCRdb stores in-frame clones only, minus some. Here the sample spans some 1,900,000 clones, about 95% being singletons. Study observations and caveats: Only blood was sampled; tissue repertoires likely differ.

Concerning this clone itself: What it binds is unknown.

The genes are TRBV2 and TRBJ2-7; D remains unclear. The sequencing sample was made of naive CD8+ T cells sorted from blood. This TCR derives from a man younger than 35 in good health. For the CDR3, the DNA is TGTGCCAGCAGTCCCGATCCGACCCCAGAGCAGTACTTC. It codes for CASSPDPTPEQYF.